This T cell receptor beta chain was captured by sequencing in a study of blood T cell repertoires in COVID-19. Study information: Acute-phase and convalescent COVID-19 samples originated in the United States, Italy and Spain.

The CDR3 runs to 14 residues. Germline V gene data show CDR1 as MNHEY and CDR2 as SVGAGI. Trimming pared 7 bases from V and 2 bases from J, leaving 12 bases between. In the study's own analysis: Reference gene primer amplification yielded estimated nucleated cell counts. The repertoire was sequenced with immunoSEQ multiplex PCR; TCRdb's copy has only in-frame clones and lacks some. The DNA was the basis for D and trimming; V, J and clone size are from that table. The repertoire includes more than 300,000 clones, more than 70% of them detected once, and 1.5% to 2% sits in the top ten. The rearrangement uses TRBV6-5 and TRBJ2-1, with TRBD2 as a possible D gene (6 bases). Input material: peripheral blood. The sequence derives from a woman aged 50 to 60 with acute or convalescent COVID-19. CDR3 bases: TGTGCCAGCAAGTGGGAGGAGGCCTACAATGAGCAGTTCTTC. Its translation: CASKWEEAYNEQFF.